This TCR beta chain was observed in a study of blood T cell repertoires in COVID-19. Overall study context: Acute and convalescent COVID-19 specimens originated in the United States, Italy and Spain. Sample material is recorded as cDNA or gDNA derived from T cells, B-cell-depleted T cells, or PBMCs.

The sample holds one count of this clone. The CDR3 consists of 15 residues. Germline V gene lookup returns CDR1 MNHNY and CDR2 SVGAGI (reference sequence). Trimming removed 5 bases at V and 2 bases at J, with 13 bases between. Authors' processing steps: By means of reference gene primer amplification, nucleated cell counts were estimated. Here immunoSEQ multiplex PCR was the method, and the copy in TCRdb shows in-frame clones only, minus some. V, J and clone size derive from that table, while D and trimming were established from the DNA sequence. The sample has more than 15,000 clones; around four fifths are singletons.

The source material was peripheral blood. The rearrangement uses TRBV6-6 and TRBJ1-5, with TRBD1 as a possible D gene (5 bases). This TCR was sampled from a man in his fifties or sixties with active or convalescent COVID-19. The CDR3 nucleotides read TGTGCCAGCAGTGCACCGGGGGGGGGCAATCAGCCCCAGCATTTT. Amino acids: CASSAPGGGNQPQHF.